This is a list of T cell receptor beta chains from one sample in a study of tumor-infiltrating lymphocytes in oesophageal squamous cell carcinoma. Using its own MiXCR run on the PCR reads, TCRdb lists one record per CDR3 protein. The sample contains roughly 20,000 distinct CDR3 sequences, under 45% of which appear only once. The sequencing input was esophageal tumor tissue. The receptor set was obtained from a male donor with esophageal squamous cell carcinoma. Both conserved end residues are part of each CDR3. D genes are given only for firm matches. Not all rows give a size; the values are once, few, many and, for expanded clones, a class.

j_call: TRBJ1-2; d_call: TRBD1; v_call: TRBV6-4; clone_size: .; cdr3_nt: TGTGCCAGCAACAGGGGCTATGGCTACACCTTC; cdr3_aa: CASNRGYGYTF
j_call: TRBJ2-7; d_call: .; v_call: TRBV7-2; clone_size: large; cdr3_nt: TGTGCCAGCAGCTCCTACCGGACTAACTCCTACGAGCAGTACTTC; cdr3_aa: CASSSYRTNSYEQYF
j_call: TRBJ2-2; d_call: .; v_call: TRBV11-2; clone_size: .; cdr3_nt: TGTGCCAGCAGCCCCTACAGACTAGAAACCTACACCGGGGAGCTGTTTTTT; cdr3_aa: CASSPYRLETYTGELFF
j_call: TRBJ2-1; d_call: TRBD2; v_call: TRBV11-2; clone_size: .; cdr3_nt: TGTGCCAGCAGCTTAAGGGATTCTAGCGGGGGCGCCGTTTTGTTCTTC; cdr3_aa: CASSLRDSSGGAVLFF
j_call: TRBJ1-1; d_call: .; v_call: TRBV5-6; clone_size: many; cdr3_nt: TGTGCCAGCAGCGAACCGGGACCGCTAGCTGGGAACACTGAAGCTTTCTTT; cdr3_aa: CASSEPGPLAGNTEAFF
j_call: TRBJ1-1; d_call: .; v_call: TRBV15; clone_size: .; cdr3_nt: TGTGCCACCAGCAGAGATTCGTTCCAGGAAGCTTTCTTT; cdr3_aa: CATSRDSFQEAFF
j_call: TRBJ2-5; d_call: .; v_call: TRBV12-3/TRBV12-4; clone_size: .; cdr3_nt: TGTGCCAGCAGTTTAGAGTGGGGAGAGACCCAGTACTTC; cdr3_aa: CASSLEWGETQYF
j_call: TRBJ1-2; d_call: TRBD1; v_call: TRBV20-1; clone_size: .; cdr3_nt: TGCAGTGCTCCTGCTCTGGAGGGGGCTACTGGCTACACCTTC; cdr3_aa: CSAPALEGATGYTF
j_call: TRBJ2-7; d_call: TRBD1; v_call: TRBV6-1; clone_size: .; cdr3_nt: TGTGCCAGCAGTGATTGGACAGGGGGCAACGAGCAGTACTTC; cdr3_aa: CASSDWTGGNEQYF
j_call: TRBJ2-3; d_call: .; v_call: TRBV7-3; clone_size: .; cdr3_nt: TGTGCCAGCAGCTTCCTGTATGGCATTCAGTATTTT; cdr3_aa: CASSFLYGIQYF
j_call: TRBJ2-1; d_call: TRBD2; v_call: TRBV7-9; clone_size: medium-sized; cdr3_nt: TGTGCCAGCAGCGCGCGTCCTCTAGCGGGAGGGCCTCATTACAATGAGCAGTTCTTC; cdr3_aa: CASSARPLAGGPHYNEQFF
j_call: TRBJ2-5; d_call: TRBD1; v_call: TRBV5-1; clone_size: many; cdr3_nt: TGCGCCAGCAGCCCGGGGACAGGGCGGGAGACCCAGTACTTC; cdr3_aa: CASSPGTGRETQYF
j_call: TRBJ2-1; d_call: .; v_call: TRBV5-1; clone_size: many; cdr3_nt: TGCGCCAGCAGCCCGCTGACTAGCTCCTACAATGAGCAGTTCTTC; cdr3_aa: CASSPLTSSYNEQFF
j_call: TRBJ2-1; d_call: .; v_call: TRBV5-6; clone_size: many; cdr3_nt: TGTGCCAGCAGGCAAGAGAGCTGGGGTCTCTGGCGGGAGCAGTTCTTC; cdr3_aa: CASRQESWGLWREQFF
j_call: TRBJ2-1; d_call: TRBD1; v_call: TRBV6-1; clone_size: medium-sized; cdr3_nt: TGTGCCAGCAGTGTCCGAAGTCGGACAGGGCTTTCAATTATCAATGAGCAGTTCTTC; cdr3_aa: CASSVRSRTGLSIINEQFF
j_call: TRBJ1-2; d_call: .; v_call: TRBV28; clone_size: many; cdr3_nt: TGTGCCAGCAGTTTGGGGGGGGTATATCACTATGGCTACACCTTC; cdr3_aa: CASSLGGVYHYGYTF
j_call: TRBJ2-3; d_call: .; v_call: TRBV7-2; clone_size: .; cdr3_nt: TGTGCCAGCATCGTCCGACGTGGAGGTCCAGATACGCAGTATTTT; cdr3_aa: CASIVRRGGPDTQYF
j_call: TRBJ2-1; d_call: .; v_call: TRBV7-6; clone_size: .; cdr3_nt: TGTGCCAGCAGCTTAGCGGCAGGGGTGAATGAGCAGTTCTTC; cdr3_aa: CASSLAAGVNEQFF
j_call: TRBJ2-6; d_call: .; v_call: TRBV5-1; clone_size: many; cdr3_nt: TGCGCCAGCAGCTTGGTACTGGGTTTCAGCTCTGGGGCCAACGTCCTGACTTTC; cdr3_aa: CASSLVLGFSSGANVLTF
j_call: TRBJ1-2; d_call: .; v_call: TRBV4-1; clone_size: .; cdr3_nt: TGCGCCAGCAGCCAAGATGGGGGGTTTAACTATGGCTACACCTTC; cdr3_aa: CASSQDGGFNYGYTF
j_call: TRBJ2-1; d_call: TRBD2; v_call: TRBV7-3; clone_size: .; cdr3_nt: TGTGCCAGCAGCTTAGGGACTAGCTACAATGAGCAGTTCTTC; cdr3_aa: CASSLGTSYNEQFF
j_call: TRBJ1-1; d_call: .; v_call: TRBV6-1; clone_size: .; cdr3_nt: TGTGCCAGCAGTGAACGCTGGACTGAAGCTTTCTTT; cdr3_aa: CASSERWTEAFF
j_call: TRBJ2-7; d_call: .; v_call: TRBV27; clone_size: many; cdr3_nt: TGTGCCAGCAGTTTACTACAGCGCTCCTACGAGCAGTACTTC; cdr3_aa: CASSLLQRSYEQYF
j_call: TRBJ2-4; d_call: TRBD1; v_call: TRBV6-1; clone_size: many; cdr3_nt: TGTGCCAGCAGCCCGACAGGGCAGGTTCAGTACTTC; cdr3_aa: CASSPTGQVQYF
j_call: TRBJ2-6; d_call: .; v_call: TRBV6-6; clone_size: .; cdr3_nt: TGTGCCAGCAGGGGGTCTGGGGCCAACGTCCTGACTTTC; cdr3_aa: CASRGSGANVLTF
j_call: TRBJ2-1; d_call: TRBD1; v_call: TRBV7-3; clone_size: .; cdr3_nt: TGTGCCAGCAGCTTGGGACAGGGGCCCCATGAGCAGTTCTTC; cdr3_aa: CASSLGQGPHEQFF
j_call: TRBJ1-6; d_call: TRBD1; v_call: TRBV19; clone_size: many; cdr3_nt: TGTGCCAGTAATACAGGGGGTTCACCCCTCCACTTT; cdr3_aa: CASNTGGSPLHF
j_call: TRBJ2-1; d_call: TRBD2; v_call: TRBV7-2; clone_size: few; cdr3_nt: TGTGCCAGCAAGGAAGGGGCGGGAGTAGGATACAATGAGCAGTTCTTC; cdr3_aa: CASKEGAGVGYNEQFF
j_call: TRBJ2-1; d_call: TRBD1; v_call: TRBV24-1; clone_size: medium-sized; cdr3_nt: TGTGCCACCAGCTCGGTTACGACAGGGGATGGGGACAATGAGCAGTTCTTC; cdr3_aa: CATSSVTTGDGDNEQFF
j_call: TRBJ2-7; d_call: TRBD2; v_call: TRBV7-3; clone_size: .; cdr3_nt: TGTGCCAGCAGCCCAGCGGGAGCCGGGGGGGCCTACGAGCAGTACTTC; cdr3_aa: CASSPAGAGGAYEQYF